The T cell receptor (beta chain) under discussion was sequenced for a study of shared clonotypes between healthy human individuals. TCRdb's copy holds only in-frame clones and misses some; the assay was immunoSEQ multiplex PCR. The data hold some 2,500,000 clones, with roughly 93% observed a single time. Germline CDR1 reads SNHLY; CDR2 reads FYNNEI. CDR3 size: 16 residues. With V trimmed by 4 bases and J by 3 bases, 8 bases remained unmatched. This receptor was taken from a man younger than 35 in good health. Some clones in this sample may be carry-over from other donors' samples. The rearrangement uses TRBV2 and TRBJ2-7; 11 nucleotides agree with TRBD2. The sequenced sample consisted of naive CD4+ T cells from PBMCs. The subset denotes: CD45RA+ positively selected. CDR3 sequence reads: CASSAPALAGGYEQYF. The CDR3 DNA sequence: TGTGCCAGCAGTGCCCCCGCGCTAGCGGGAGGCTACGAGCAGTACTTC.